This T cell receptor (beta chain) was profiled in a study of cytomegalovirus exposure and HLA in healthy donors. 13 Jbeta primers and 60 Vbeta primers were used for the PCR. The repertoire was sequenced with immunoSEQ multiplex PCR; TCRdb's copy has only in-frame clones and lacks some. The table records fewer than 200,000 clones, roughly four fifths of them present only once. Trimming pared 6 bases from V and 5 bases from J, leaving 20 bases between. Germline V gene sequence: CDR1 MDHEN, CDR2 SYDVKM. The CDR3 is 15 amino acids. This TCR was sampled from a woman aged 30 to 39 in good health and CMV-seronegative. This chain connects TRBV28 to TRBJ2-7; possibly TRBD2 for D (6 bases). The sequenced material came from PBMCs. CDR3 DNA sequence: TGTGCCAGCAGCCCAGGCGGGGTTAGAGGTAACGAGCAGTACTTC. It translates to CASSPGGVRGNEQYF.